This record covers a single T cell receptor (beta chain). This entry belongs to a study of cytomegalovirus exposure and HLA in healthy donors. The CDR3 sequence is 15 residues long. The germline gives CDR1 SGHTA, CDR2 FQGNSA. Trimming took off 1 base at V and 5 bases at J, with 11 bases between the two ends. With 60 Vbeta and 13 Jbeta primers, the PCR was carried out. Measured with immunoSEQ multiplex PCR; TCRdb has only the in-frame clones, and not every one. Here the sample spans fewer than 65,000 clones, around four fifths being singletons. Sequenced material: PBMCs. The sequence came from a man aged 25-45 years in good health and CMV-seronegative. The chain is built from TRBV7-2 and TRBJ1-4; unclear D gene. As DNA, the CDR3 is TGTGCCAGCAGCTTAGGCGGCCCCCGGAATGAAAAACTGTTTTTT. Translating gives CASSLGGPRNEKLFF.